This T cell receptor beta chain was identified in a study of T-cell memory formation after mild COVID-19. Study summary: Largely, the TCR clusters proved donor specific. Findings and limits, study-wide: Day 15 to 85 contracting clones showed balanced CD4/CD8; later expanders leaned CD4+. CD4+ clones that contracted lay mainly in CM and EM; CD8+ ones lay in EMRA.

TCRdb reanalysed the 5' RACE reads using MiXCR and keeps one entry per CDR3 protein. The sample has roughly 250,000 distinct CDR3 sequences, approximately 16% seen once. Germline CDR1 SGHTA, CDR2 FQGNSA. The CDR3 consists of 16 residues. Trimming removed 4 bases from V and 2 bases from J; junction bases left unmatched: 7. Points on this clonotype: Its antigen is not identified.

Sample: PBMCs or a T cell subset sorted from them (not recorded which). This clonotype was sampled from a man between 18 and 29 years old who had mild COVID-19 (a few samples of this study predate the infection). Cell type and time point are not known. V and J are TRBV7-2 and TRBJ2-2; 7 positions agree with TRBD1. The CDR3 coding sequence is TGTGCCAGCAGCTCATTGACAGGGCCAAACACCGGGGAGCTGTTTTTT. It translates to CASSSLTGPNTGELFF.